The next 5 T cell receptor beta chains were all read from a single sample in a study of cytomegalovirus exposure and HLA in healthy donors. The primer mix had 60 Vbeta and 13 Jbeta primers. Libraries were prepared by immunoSEQ multiplex PCR; TCRdb keeps only in-frame clonotypes and omits some of them. This sample carries approximately 120,000 clones, 70% to 80% of them seen once, and the ten largest clones take roughly 3.1%. Sample: PBMCs. These receptors all come from a man aged 30 to 45 in good health and CMV-seronegative.

This chain uses TRBV7-9 with TRBJ2-7; 7 nucleotides line up with TRBD1. Losses at the gene ends were 1 base for V and 7 bases for J; bases not matched to a gene: 10. CDR3 length: 15 amino acids. Germline V gene lookup returns CDR1 SEHNR and CDR2 FQNEAQ (reference sequence). CDR3 loop: CASSLVGQLLKEQYF. The CDR3 nucleotides are TGTGCCAGCAGCTTAGTGGGACAGCTCCTTAAAGAGCAGTACTTC.

The genes are TRBV6-5 and TRBJ2-7; TRBD1 is a possible D gene (6 bases). The ends were cut back, 5 bases at V and 7 bases at J, with 9 bases in the middle. From germline, CDR1 is MNHEY and CDR2 SVGAGI. This CDR3 has 11 amino acids. This CDR3 reads CASSNRVEQYF. The CDR3 nucleotides are TGTGCCAGCAGTAACAGGGTAGAGCAGTACTTC.

The chain uses TRBV19 and TRBJ2-1, with 12 bases identical to TRBD2. In germline, CDR1 is LNHDA, CDR2 SQIVND (reference sequence). CDR3 length: 19 residues. Trimming cost V 5 bases and J 8 bases; bases outside gene matches: 19. CDR3 bases: TGTGCCAGTAGTCAAGAACCATTCTACGGACTAGCGGGAACCCATGAGCAGTTCTTC. It translates to CASSQEPFYGLAGTHEQFF.

The rearrangement uses TRBV27 and TRBJ2-7; 7 nucleotides align to TRBD2. With V trimmed by 6 bases and J by 2 bases, 7 bases remained unmatched. This CDR3 has 14 amino acids. Germline V CDR1 and CDR2: MNHEY, SMNVEV (reference sequence). CDR3 coding DNA: TGTGCCAGCAGGGGAGCGGGAAATCCCTACGAGCAGTACTTC. Protein product: CASRGAGNPYEQYF.

As for this clone: Given the absence of the conserved phenylalanine or tryptophan at the CDR3 end, a read error is likely. V is TRBV2 and J is TRBJ1-1; tentative D call: TRBD1 (6 bases). Germline values: CDR1 SNHLY, CDR2 FYNNEI. V shed 3 bases and J shed 1 base, with 9 bases lying between them. CDR3 size: 14 residues. The CDR3 DNA sequence: TGTGCCAGCAGTGAGCGGACAGCGAACACTGAAGCTTTCGTT. Its protein product is CASSERTANTEAFV.